Listed below are T cell receptor beta chains from one sample, sequenced in a study of blood T cell repertoires in COVID-19. The repertoire was sequenced with immunoSEQ multiplex PCR; TCRdb's copy has only in-frame clones and lacks some. The sample includes 55,000 to 80,000 clones, approximately 90% of them seen just once. Sample: peripheral blood. Source of these receptors: a man over 45 with acute or convalescent COVID-19. The CDR3 runs from the conserved cysteine through the conserved F or W. Fields, in order: V gene, D gene, clone size, J gene, CDR3 DNA, CDR3 protein. The D gene is left open where the match is weak. For some rows the clone size is stated as once, few or many, or as a class when expanded; others skip it.

TRBV7-2	.	.	TRBJ1-2	TGTGCCAGCAGCTACCTACAGGGTATAGGGGGCTACACCTTC	CASSYLQGIGGYTF
TRBV7-2	.	.	TRBJ2-3	TGTGCCAGCAGCTTAGGGGTCATCGAGGAGGATACGCAGTATTTT	CASSLGVIEEDTQYF
TRBV6-7	TRBD1	.	TRBJ1-2	TGTGCCAGCAGGCCCGTCCCGGGGACAGGGGTTTATGGCTACACCTTC	CASRPVPGTGVYGYTF
TRBV7-9	TRBD1	.	TRBJ2-7	TGTGCCAGCAGCTTAGCGGGGACAGGAGAAATCTACGAGCAGTACTTC	CASSLAGTGEIYEQYF
TRBV5-4	TRBD1	once	TRBJ1-1	TGTGCCAGCAGCTTGGCGGGACAGTTGAACACTGAAGCTTTCTTT	CASSLAGQLNTEAFF
TRBV19	TRBD1	.	TRBJ2-1	TGTGCCAGTAGTTCAGACAGGGGGCTCTACAATGAGCAGTTCTTC	CASSSDRGLYNEQFF
TRBV28	TRBD1	.	TRBJ1-2	TGTGCCAGCATACAGACAGGGTGGAGCTATGGCTACACCTTC	CASIQTGWSYGYTF
TRBV2	.	.	TRBJ2-6	TGTGCCAGCAGTCCGACATCTGGGGCCAACGTCCTGACTTTC	CASSPTSGANVLTF
TRBV5-6	TRBD2	once	TRBJ2-1	TGTGCCAGCAGCTGGGGACTAAACTACAATGAGCAGTTCTTC	CASSWGLNYNEQFF
TRBV6-5	TRBD1	.	TRBJ2-5	TGTGCCAGCAGTTACTCCCAAGGGGGCTTAGGGGAGACCCAGTACTTC	CASSYSQGGLGETQYF
TRBV7-2	.	once	TRBJ1-1	TGTGCCAGCAGCTTAGCCAGGCTAACGAACACTGAAGCTTTCTTT	CASSLARLTNTEAFF
TRBV29-1	TRBD2	.	TRBJ2-7	TGCAGCGTTGGGCTAGCGGGCAACTCCTACGAGCAGTACTTC	CSVGLAGNSYEQYF
TRBV3-1/TRBV3-2	.	.	TRBJ1-1	TGTGCCAGCAGCCATCGGGGTTACACTGAAGCTTTCTTT	CASSHRGYTEAFF
TRBV12-3/TRBV12-4	TRBD2	.	TRBJ2-1	TGTGCCAGCACCTTACTAGCGCTAGATGAGCAGTTCTTC	CASTLLALDEQFF
TRBV4-1	.	.	TRBJ2-5	TGCGCCAGCAGCCATCCAGGGGTCCAAGAGACCCAGTACTTC	CASSHPGVQETQYF
TRBV20-1	.	.	TRBJ1-2	TGCAGTGCTAGTTCGGACCGGGGCTATGGCTACACCTTC	CSASSDRGYGYTF
TRBV5-4	TRBD1	.	TRBJ1-2	TGTGCCAGCAGCAGAGAGACAGGGGGCTATGGCTACACCTTC	CASSRETGGYGYTF
TRBV2	TRBD2	.	TRBJ2-3	TGTGCCAGCAGTGAAATGGCTAGCGGGAGTGGGGGCACAGATACGCAGTATTTT	CASSEMASGSGGTDTQYF
TRBV24-1	TRBD1	.	TRBJ2-2	TGTGCCACCAGTGACCGGACGCTGAACAGGGGGCCAAACACCGGGGAGCTGTTTTTT	CATSDRTLNRGPNTGELFF
TRBV15	.	.	TRBJ2-7	TGTGCCACCAGTTTTCCGGGGGATACCTACGAGCAGTACTTC	CATSFPGDTYEQYF
TRBV7-9	.	.	TRBJ2-7	TGTGCCAGCAGCTTAGGGACTCCTCCCTACGAGCAGTACTTC	CASSLGTPPYEQYF
TRBV30	.	once	TRBJ2-2	TGTGCCTGGAGTTACAGGGCGGCCGGGGAGCTGTTTTTT	CAWSYRAAGELFF
TRBV7-2	.	.	TRBJ1-2	TGTGCCAGCAGCTTTGAGGGTAGCGCCTATGGCTACACCTTC	CASSFEGSAYGYTF
TRBV7-2	TRBD1	.	TRBJ2-7	TGTGCCAGCAGCTTAGGACAGGGGGCCTACGAGCAGTACTTC	CASSLGQGAYEQYF
TRBV3-1/TRBV3-2	.	.	TRBJ1-5	TGTGCCAGCAGCCAGGGGCAGTATCTTCAGCCCCAGCATTTT	CASSQGQYLQPQHF
TRBV4-3	.	once	TRBJ2-1	TGCGCCAGCAGCCAATTCCGACAGTCCTCCTACAATGAGCAGTTCTTC	CASSQFRQSSYNEQFF